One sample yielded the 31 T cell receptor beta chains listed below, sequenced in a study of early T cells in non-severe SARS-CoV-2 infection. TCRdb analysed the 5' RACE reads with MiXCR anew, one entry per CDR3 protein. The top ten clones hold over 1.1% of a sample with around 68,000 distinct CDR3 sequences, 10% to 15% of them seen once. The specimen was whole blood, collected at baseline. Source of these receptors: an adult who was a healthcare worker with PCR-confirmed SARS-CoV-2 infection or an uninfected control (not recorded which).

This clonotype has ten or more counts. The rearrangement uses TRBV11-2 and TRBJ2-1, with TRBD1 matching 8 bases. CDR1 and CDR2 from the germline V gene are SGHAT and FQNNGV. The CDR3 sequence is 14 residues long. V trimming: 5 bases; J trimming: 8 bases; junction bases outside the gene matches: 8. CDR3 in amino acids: CASSRTGSFDEQFF. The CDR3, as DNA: TGTGCCAGCAGCAGGACAGGGAGCTTCGATGAGCAGTTCTTC.

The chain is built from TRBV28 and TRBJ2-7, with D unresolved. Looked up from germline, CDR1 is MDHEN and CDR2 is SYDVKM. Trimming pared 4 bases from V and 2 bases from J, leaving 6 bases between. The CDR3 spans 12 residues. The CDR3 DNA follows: TGTGCCAGCAGTTGGGGTCCCTACGAGCAGTACTTC. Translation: CASSWGPYEQYF.

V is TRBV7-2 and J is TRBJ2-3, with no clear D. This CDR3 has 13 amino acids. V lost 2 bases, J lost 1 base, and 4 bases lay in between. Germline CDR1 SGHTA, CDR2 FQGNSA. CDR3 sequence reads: CASSLSRTDTQYF. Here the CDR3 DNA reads TGTGCCAGCAGCTTAAGCCGCACAGATACGCAGTATTTT.

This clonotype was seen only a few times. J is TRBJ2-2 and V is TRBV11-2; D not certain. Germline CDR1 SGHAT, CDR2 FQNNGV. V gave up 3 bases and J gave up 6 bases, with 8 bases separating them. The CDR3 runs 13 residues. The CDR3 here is CASSFGRSGELFF. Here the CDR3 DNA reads TGTGCCAGCAGCTTTGGGCGGTCCGGGGAGCTGTTTTTT.

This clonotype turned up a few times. The CDR3: CASSSTSGRPSNEQFF. The CDR3 bases are TGTGCCAGCAGTTCGACTAGCGGGAGGCCTTCCAATGAGCAGTTCTTC. The chain couples TRBV11-2 to TRBJ2-1; 13 positions agree with TRBD2. The CDR3 consists of 16 residues. After removal of 6 bases from V and 6 bases from J, the junction contained 8 bases not matched to a gene. The germline CDR1 and CDR2 sequences are SGHAT and FQNNGV.

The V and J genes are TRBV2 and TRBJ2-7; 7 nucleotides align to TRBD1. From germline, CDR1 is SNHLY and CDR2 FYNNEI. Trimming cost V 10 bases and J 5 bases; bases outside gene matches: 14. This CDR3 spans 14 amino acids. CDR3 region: CAITDRQGTNEQYF. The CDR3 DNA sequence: TGTGCCATCACCGACCGACAGGGTACGAACGAGCAGTACTTC. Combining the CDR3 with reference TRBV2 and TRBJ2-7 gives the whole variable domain EPEVTQTPSHQVTQMGQEVILRCVPISNHLYFYWYRQILGQKVEFLVSFYNNEISEKSEIFDDQFSVERPDGSNFTLKIRSTKLEDSAMYFCAITDRQGTNEQYFGPGTRLTVT.

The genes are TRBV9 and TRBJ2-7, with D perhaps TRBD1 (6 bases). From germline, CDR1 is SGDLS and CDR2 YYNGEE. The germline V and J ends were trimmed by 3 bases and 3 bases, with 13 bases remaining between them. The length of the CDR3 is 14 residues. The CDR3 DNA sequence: TGTGCCAGCAGCGGCCGGGACACCTTCTACGAGCAGTACTTC. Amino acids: CASSGRDTFYEQYF.

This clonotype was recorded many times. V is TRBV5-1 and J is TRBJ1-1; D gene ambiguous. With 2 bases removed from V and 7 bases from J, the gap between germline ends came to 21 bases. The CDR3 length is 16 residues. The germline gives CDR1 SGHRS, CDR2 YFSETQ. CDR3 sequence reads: CASSFPKLGPPFEAFF. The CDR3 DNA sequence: TGCGCCAGCAGCTTCCCTAAACTCGGGCCTCCTTTTGAAGCTTTCTTT.

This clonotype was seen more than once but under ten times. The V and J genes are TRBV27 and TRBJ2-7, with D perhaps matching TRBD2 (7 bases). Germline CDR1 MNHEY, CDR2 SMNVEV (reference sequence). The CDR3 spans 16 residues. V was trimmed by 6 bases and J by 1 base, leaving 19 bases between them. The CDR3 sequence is CASSPDAGAVSYEQYF. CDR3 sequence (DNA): TGTGCCAGCAGCCCCGACGCGGGGGCAGTATCCTACGAGCAGTACTTC.

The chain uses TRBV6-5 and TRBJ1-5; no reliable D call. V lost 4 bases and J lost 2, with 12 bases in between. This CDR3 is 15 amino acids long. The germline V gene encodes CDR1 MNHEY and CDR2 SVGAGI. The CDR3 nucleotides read TGTGCCAGCAGTTCTAACGGGTACGGCAATCAGCCCCAGCATTTT. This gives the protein CASSSNGYGNQPQHF.

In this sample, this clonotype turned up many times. The CDR3 bases are TGCAGTGCTAGGGGCCAGGCCTACGAGCAGTACTTC. It codes for CSARGQAYEQYF. This chain links TRBV20-1 with TRBJ2-7; no definite D call. Germline V lookup: CDR1 DFQATT, CDR2 SNEGSKA (reference sequence). V was pared by 3 bases and J by 2 bases, with 8 bases between. The CDR3 is 12 amino acids.

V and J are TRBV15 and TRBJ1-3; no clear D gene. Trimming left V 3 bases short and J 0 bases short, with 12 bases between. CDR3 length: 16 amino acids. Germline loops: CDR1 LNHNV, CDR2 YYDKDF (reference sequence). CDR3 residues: CATSSNSPTSGNTIYF. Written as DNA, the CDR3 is TGTGCCACCAGCAGCAACAGCCCCACCTCTGGAAACACCATATATTTT.

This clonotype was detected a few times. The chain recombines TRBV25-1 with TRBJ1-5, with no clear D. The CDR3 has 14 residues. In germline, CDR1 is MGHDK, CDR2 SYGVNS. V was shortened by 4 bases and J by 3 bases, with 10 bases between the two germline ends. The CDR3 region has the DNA TGTGCCAGCAGTGGCGACGAGTTCAATCAGCCCCAGCATTTT. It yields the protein CASSGDEFNQPQHF.

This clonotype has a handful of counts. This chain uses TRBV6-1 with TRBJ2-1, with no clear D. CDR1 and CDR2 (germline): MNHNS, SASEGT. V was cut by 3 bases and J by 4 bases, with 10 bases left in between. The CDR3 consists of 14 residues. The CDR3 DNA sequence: TGTGCCAGCAGTGAGGCGACTTCGTACAATGAGCAGTTCTTC. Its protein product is CASSEATSYNEQFF.

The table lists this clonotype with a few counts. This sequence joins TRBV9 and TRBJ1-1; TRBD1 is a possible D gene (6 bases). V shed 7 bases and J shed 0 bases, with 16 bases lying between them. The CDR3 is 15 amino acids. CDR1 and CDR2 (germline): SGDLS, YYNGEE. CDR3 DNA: TGTGCCAGCTCCGCAGGGGAATTAATGAACACTGAAGCTTTCTTT. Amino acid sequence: CASSAGELMNTEAFF.

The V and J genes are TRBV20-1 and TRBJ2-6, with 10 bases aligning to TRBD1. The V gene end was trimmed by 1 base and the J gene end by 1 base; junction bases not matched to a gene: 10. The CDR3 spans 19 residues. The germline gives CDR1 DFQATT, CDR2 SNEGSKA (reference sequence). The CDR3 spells CSARVGPGTGESGANVLTF. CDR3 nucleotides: TGCAGTGCTAGAGTCGGTCCCGGGACAGGGGAGTCTGGGGCCAACGTCCTGACTTTC.

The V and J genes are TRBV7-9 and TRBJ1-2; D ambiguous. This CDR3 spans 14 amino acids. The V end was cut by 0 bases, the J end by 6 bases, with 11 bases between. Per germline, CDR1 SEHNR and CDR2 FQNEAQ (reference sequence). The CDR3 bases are TGTGCCAGCAGCTTAGCTCTGCCAGACAATGGCTACACCTTC. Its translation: CASSLALPDNGYTF.

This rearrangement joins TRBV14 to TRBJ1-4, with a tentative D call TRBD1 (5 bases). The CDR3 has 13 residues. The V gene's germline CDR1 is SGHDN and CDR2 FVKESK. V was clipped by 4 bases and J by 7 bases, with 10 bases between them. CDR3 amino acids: CASSPGLREKLFF. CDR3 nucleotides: TGTGCCAGCAGCCCGGGGCTTCGTGAAAAACTGTTTTTT.

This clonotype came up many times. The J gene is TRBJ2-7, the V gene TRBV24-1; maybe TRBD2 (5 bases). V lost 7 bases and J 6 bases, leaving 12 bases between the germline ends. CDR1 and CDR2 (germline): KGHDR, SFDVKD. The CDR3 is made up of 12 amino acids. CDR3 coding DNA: TGTGCCACCAGCCGCGAAGGAGGCGAGCAGTACTTC. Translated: CATSREGGEQYF.

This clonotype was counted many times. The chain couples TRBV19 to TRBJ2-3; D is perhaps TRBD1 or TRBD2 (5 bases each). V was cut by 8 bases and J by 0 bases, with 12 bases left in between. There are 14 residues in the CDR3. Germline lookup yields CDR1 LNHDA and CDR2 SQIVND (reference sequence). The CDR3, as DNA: TGTGCCAGTTCGACGGGACCCAGCACAGATACGCAGTATTTT. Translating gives CASSTGPSTDTQYF. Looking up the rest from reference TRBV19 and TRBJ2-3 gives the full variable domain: DGGITQSPKYLFRKEGQNVTLSCEQNLNHDAMYWYRQDPGQGLRLIYYSQIVNDFQKGDIAEGYSVSREKKESFPLTVTSAQKNPTAFYLCASSTGPSTDTQYFGPGTRLTVL.

The DNA of the CDR3 is TGTGCCAGCAGCTTTAGCGGGGGGGCCAATGAGCAGTTCTTC. It codes for CASSFSGGANEQFF. The chain carries TRBV11-2 and TRBJ2-1; TRBD2 matches at 11 bases. Germline V gene sequence: CDR1 SGHAT, CDR2 FQNNGV. The ends lost 3 bases at V and 6 bases at J; junction bases unmatched: 1. The CDR3 runs to 14 residues.

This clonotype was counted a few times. CDR3 nucleotides: TGTGCCAGCAGCCAAGATATCCCAGGCTCTACGGAGACCCAGTACTTC. Protein product: CASSQDIPGSTETQYF. The V call is TRBV3-1, the J call TRBJ2-5, with no clear D. The ends were cut back, 0 bases at V and 5 bases at J, with 16 bases in the middle. The CDR3 spans 16 residues. Per the germline V gene, CDR1 is LGHDT and CDR2 is YNNKEL (reference sequence).

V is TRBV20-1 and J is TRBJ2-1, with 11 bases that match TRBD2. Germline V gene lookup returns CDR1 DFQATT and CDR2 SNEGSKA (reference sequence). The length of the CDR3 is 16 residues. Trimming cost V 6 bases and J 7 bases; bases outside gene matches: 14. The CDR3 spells CSAVGSLAGGWNEQFF. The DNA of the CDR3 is TGCAGTGCCGTTGGAAGCCTAGCGGGAGGTTGGAATGAGCAGTTCTTC.

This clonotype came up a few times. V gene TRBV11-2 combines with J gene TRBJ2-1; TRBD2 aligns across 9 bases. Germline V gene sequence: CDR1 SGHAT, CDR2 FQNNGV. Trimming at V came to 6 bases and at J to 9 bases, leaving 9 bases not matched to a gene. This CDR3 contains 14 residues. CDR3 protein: CASRPGLADGEQFF. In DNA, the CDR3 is TGTGCCAGCAGACCGGGACTAGCTGATGGTGAGCAGTTCTTC. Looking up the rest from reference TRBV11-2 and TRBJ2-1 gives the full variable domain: EAGVAQSPRYKIIEKRQSVAFWCNPISGHATLYWYQQILGQGPKLLIQFQNNGVVDDSQLPKDRFSAERLKGVDSTLKIQPAKLEDSAVYLCASRPGLADGEQFFGPGTRLTVL.

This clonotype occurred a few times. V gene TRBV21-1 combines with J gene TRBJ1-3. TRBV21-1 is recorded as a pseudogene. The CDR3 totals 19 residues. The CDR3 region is CASSKVGGSAAHSGNTIYF. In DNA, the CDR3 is TGTGCCAGCAGCAAAGTCGGAGGGTCGGCGGCTCACTCTGGAAACACCATATATTTT.

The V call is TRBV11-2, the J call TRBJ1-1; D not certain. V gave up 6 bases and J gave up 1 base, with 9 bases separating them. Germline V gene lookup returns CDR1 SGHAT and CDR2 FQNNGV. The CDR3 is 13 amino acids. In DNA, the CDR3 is TGTGCCAGCAGGAAACTCGGGAACACTGAAGCTTTCTTT. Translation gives CASRKLGNTEAFF. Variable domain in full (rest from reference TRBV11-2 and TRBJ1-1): EAGVAQSPRYKIIEKRQSVAFWCNPISGHATLYWYQQILGQGPKLLIQFQNNGVVDDSQLPKDRFSAERLKGVDSTLKIQPAKLEDSAVYLCASRKLGNTEAFFGQGTRLTVV.

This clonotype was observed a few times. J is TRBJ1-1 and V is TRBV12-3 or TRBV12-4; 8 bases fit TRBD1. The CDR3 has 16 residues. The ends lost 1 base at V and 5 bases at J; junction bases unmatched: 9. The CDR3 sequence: CASSLGGRGRRTEAFF. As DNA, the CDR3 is TGTGCCAGCAGTTTAGGTGGCAGGGGGCGACGGACTGAAGCTTTCTTT.

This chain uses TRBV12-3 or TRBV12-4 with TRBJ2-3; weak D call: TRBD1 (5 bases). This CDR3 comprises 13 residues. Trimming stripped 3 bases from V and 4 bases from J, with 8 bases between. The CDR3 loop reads CASSFPRADTQYF. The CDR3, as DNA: TGTGCCAGCAGTTTCCCCAGGGCAGATACGCAGTATTTT.

The chain's CDR3 is CASKGANTEAFF. CDR3 nucleotides: TGCGCCAGCAAGGGTGCGAACACTGAAGCTTTCTTT. V is TRBV5-1 and J is TRBJ1-1; D remains ambiguous. This CDR3 contains 12 residues. Germline CDR1 SGHRS, CDR2 YFSETQ. V lost 6 bases and J lost 1, with 7 bases in between. The full variable domain, rest sourced from reference TRBV5-1 and TRBJ1-1, is KAGVTQTPRYLIKTRGQQVTLSCSPISGHRSVSWYQQTPGQGLQFLFEYFSETQRNKGNFPGRFSGRQFSNSRSEMNVSTLELGDSALYLCASKGANTEAFFGQGTRLTVV.

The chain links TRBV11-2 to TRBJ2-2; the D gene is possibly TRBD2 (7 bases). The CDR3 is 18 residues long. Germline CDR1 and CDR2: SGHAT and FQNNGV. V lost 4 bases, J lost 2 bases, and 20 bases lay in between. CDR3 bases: TGTGCCAGCAGCTATTCCATTTTACGGGGGGCAAACACCGGGGAGCTGTTTTTT. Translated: CASSYSILRGANTGELFF.

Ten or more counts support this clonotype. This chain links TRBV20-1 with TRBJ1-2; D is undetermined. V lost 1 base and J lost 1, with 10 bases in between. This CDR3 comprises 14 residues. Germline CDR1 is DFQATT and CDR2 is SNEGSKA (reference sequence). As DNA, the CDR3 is TGCAGTGCTAGAGGATCGCAGCTTAACTATGGCTACACCTTC. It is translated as CSARGSQLNYGYTF.